This TCR beta chain emerged from a study of cytomegalovirus exposure and HLA in healthy donors. Overall study findings and caveats: Near-uniform donor sequencing depth was presumed by presence/absence analyses. Earlier results showed most TCR beta V segments being productive about 87% or about 30% of the time. A missense variant in DCLRE1C was later tied to TCR beta V- and J-gene trimming.

Amplification used 60 Vbeta primers and 13 Jbeta primers. Repertoires were generated with immunoSEQ multiplex PCR, while TCRdb's copy carries only in-frame clones and drops some. The sample lists approximately 81,000 clones, 70% to 85% occurring once. The CDR3 runs 13 residues. Trimming pared 4 bases from V and 3 bases from J, leaving 7 bases between. Germline V gene sequence: CDR1 LGHNT, CDR2 FRNRAP. Comment on this clone: Its antigen is not identified.

The sequence derives from a man in his fifties in good health and CMV-seropositive. The sequencing sample was made of PBMCs. This chain joins TRBV12-5 and TRBJ2-1, with a weak D call TRBD1 (5 bases). Here the CDR3 reads CASGSGLYNEQFF. The CDR3 DNA sequence: TGTGCTAGTGGTTCAGGGCTCTACAATGAGCAGTTCTTC.